These 23 T cell receptor beta chains originate from one sample sequenced in a study of cytomegalovirus exposure and HLA in healthy donors. Primers: 60 Vbeta forward and 13 Jbeta reverse. Method: immunoSEQ multiplex PCR; TCRdb's copy keeps in-frame clones and lacks some. Among roughly 120,000 clones listed, roughly four fifths were seen once. Sequencing was done on a sample of PBMCs. Receptors were obtained from a woman under 30 in good health and CMV-seronegative.

This chain links TRBV28 with TRBJ1-4; D remains ambiguous. The V and J ends lost 5 bases and 4 bases respectively, with 20 bases between them. This CDR3 has 17 amino acids. Germline values: CDR1 MDHEN, CDR2 SYDVKM. CDR3 sequence: CASSLPRGRRINEKLFF. CDR3 coding DNA: TGTGCCAGCAGTCTCCCTCGAGGGAGGAGGATTAATGAAAAACTGTTTTTT.

The chain joins TRBV19 to TRBJ2-7, with 7 bases lining up with TRBD1. This CDR3 has 15 residues. With V trimmed by 3 bases and J by 4 bases, 9 bases remained unmatched. The V gene's germline CDR1 is LNHDA and CDR2 SQIVND (reference sequence). The CDR3 region is CASSIRDSGTYEQYF. CDR3 nucleotide sequence: TGTGCCAGTAGTATCCGGGACAGCGGAACTTACGAGCAGTACTTC.

This clone was picked up a small number of times. The chain carries TRBV30 and TRBJ1-6, with 12 nucleotides matching TRBD1. CDR1 is GTSNPN, CDR2 SVGIG, per germline (reference sequence). This CDR3 is built from 16 residues. The J segment lost 7 bases and the V segment lost 1 base, leaving 5 bases of the junction unmatched. Here the CDR3 reads CAWSGPGTGGNSPLHF. The CDR3 DNA is TGTGCCTGGAGTGGTCCCGGGACAGGGGGCAATTCACCCCTCCACTTT.

The chain uses TRBV7-6 and TRBJ1-1; maybe TRBD1 (5 bases). Germline loops: CDR1 SGHVS, CDR2 FNYEAQ. The CDR3 totals 13 residues. Between the trimmed V and J ends, which lost 1 base and 5 bases, there was a span of 8 bases. The CDR3 loop is CASSLVGDTEAFF. The CDR3 coding sequence is TGTGCCAGCAGCTTAGTAGGGGATACTGAAGCTTTCTTT.

The rearrangement uses TRBV6-5 and TRBJ1-1; D is unclear. Trimming removed 2 bases from V and 11 bases from J, with 9 bases in between. CDR3 length equals 11 residues. The germline V gene has CDR1 MNHEY and CDR2 SVGAGI. The CDR3: CASSYRERAFF. DNA of the CDR3: TGTGCCAGCAGTTACCGCGAACGGGCTTTCTTT.

The CDR3 is CASRLGLAGGFDEQYF. The CDR3 DNA is TGTGCCAGCAGACTCGGACTAGCGGGGGGCTTTGACGAGCAGTACTTC. The genes are TRBV6-6 and TRBJ2-7, with 14 bases that match TRBD2. The CDR3 consists of 16 residues. CDR1 is MNHNY and CDR2 is SVGAGI in the germline V gene (reference sequence). V was clipped by 6 bases and J by 5 bases; unmatched bases: 9.

This clone has ten or more counts. V usage is TRBV6-1 and J usage is TRBJ2-3; TRBD1 matches 7 bases. The germline CDR1 and CDR2 sequences are MNHNS and SASEGT. The CDR3 has 16 residues. Trimming at V came to 0 bases and at J to 1 base, leaving 4 bases not matched to a gene. CDR3 in DNA: TGTGCCAGCAGTGAAGCGGGGGACAGACGCACAGATACGCAGTATTTT. Encoded protein: CASSEAGDRRTDTQYF.

The rearrangement uses TRBV4-1 and TRBJ2-3; D remains ambiguous. This CDR3 is built from 14 residues. V was clipped by 0 bases and J by 1 base, with 5 bases between them. The germline V gene encodes CDR1 MGHRA and CDR2 YSYEKL. DNA for the CDR3: TGCGCCAGCAGCCAAGACCATGGCACAGATACGCAGTATTTT. Protein product: CASSQDHGTDTQYF.

The chain employs TRBV30 and TRBJ2-5; D perhaps matches TRBD1 (6 bases). Germline lookup yields CDR1 GTSNPN and CDR2 SVGIG (reference sequence). The V gene lost 3 bases and the J gene lost 2 bases, with 10 bases spanning the gap. The CDR3 has 13 residues. The CDR3 spells CAWSGQTQETQYF. CDR3 coding DNA: TGTGCCTGGAGCGGACAGACGCAAGAGACCCAGTACTTC.

The gene calls are TRBV9 and TRBJ2-3; no clear D gene. Trimming took 1 base from V and 2 from J, leaving 8 bases between them. This CDR3 spans 14 amino acids. Germline V gives CDR1 SGDLS, CDR2 YYNGEE. CDR3 coding DNA: TGTGCCAGCAGCGTATACAGTAACACAGATACGCAGTATTTT. It encodes CASSVYSNTDTQYF. The whole variable domain, filled in from reference TRBV9 and TRBJ2-3, reads DSGVTQTPKHLITATGQRVTLRCSPRSGDLSVYWYQQSLDQGLQFLIQYYNGEERAKGNILERFSAQQFPDLHSELNLSSLELGDSALYFCASSVYSNTDTQYFGPGTRLTVL.

CDR3 DNA: TGTGCCAGCAGCCCCAATAGGGCAGTTAGCGGAGCTTTCTTT. Translating gives CASSPNRAVSGAFF. The gene calls are TRBV6-6 and TRBJ1-1; no definite D call. The V end lost 6 bases, the J end lost 10 bases, and 21 bases lay between the germline ends. Germline V lookup: CDR1 MNHNY, CDR2 SVGAGI (reference sequence). This CDR3 contains 14 residues.

The J gene is TRBJ2-7, the V gene TRBV15, with 8 bases that match TRBD2. Germline-derived CDR1 and CDR2 are LNHNV and YYDKDF (reference sequence). Losses at the gene ends were 0 bases for V and 5 bases for J; bases not matched to a gene: 6. This CDR3 region has 15 residues. Here the CDR3 DNA reads TGTGCCACCAGCAGAGATCGGGGACTAGTAAACGAGCAGTACTTC. It yields the protein CATSRDRGLVNEQYF.

The CDR3 reads CASSLDRGHEQYF. The CDR3 nucleotides are TGTGCCAGCAGCTTAGACAGGGGCCACGAGCAGTACTTC. V usage is TRBV7-6 and J usage is TRBJ2-7, with 7 positions matching TRBD1. Looked up from germline, CDR1 is SGHVS and CDR2 is FNYEAQ. J lost 5 bases, V lost 1 base, and 2 bases had no gene match. CDR3 length: 13 amino acids.

The rearrangement joins TRBV28 to TRBJ1-2, with TRBD1 matching over 7 bases. The CDR3 spans 13 residues. With V trimmed by 6 bases and J by 5 bases, 6 bases remained unmatched. Germline V gene lookup returns CDR1 MDHEN and CDR2 SYDVKM. The CDR3 DNA sequence: TGTGCCAGCAGCCAGACAGGGTGGTATGGCTACACCTTC. Amino acid sequence: CASSQTGWYGYTF.

This clone showed up just a few times. The rearrangement uses TRBV19 and TRBJ1-5; 10 bases map to TRBD1. Germline values: CDR1 LNHDA, CDR2 SQIVND (reference sequence). The CDR3 consists of 15 residues. With V trimmed by 5 bases and J by 6 bases, 7 bases remained unmatched. The CDR3 is CASSRGTGVGQPQHF. The CDR3 nucleotides read TGTGCCAGTAGTCGCGGGACAGGGGTCGGTCAGCCCCAGCATTTT.

As DNA, the CDR3 is TGTGCCAGCAGCTTCCAATTCCCGACTAGCGGGGAAATGAATACGCAGTATTTT. Its translation: CASSFQFPTSGEMNTQYF. The genes are TRBV28 and TRBJ2-3, with 11 bases lining up with TRBD2. Germline V lookup: CDR1 MDHEN, CDR2 SYDVKM. CDR3 size: 18 residues. V dropped 6 bases and J dropped 7; count of bases not matched to a gene: 18.

The chain employs TRBV11-2 and TRBJ2-7; 7 bases agree with TRBD1. The CDR3 is 16 amino acids. Germline V CDR1 and CDR2: SGHAT, FQNNGV. The J segment lost 0 bases and the V segment lost 6 bases, leaving 11 bases of the junction unmatched. The DNA of the CDR3 is TGTGCCAGCAGTTCCACCAGGGGGAGAAGCTCCTACGAGCAGTACTTC. This encodes CASSSTRGRSSYEQYF.

The chain recombines TRBV7-2 with TRBJ1-1, with 7 bases lining up with TRBD1. V dropped 5 bases and J dropped 5; count of bases not matched to a gene: 14. Germline lookup yields CDR1 SGHTA and CDR2 FQGNSA. CDR3 length: 16 residues. As DNA, the CDR3 is TGTGCCAGCAGCGTAACCAACACAGGGGCGAAAACTGAAGCTTTCTTT. Protein: CASSVTNTGAKTEAFF.

V is TRBV27 and J is TRBJ1-6; D might be TRBD1 (5 bases). V was trimmed by 4 bases and J by 3 bases, leaving 10 bases between them. The CDR3 totals 15 residues. CDR1 is MNHEY and CDR2 is SMNVEV in the germline V gene (reference sequence). The CDR3 coding sequence is TGTGCCAGCAGTTGGTCAGGACACTATAATTCACCCCTCCACTTT. This gives the protein CASSWSGHYNSPLHF.

This clone occurred a few times. The chain has TRBV28 and TRBJ1-2, with D tentatively TRBD1 (5 bases). CDR3 length: 13 amino acids. The V and J ends lost 3 bases and 5 bases respectively, with 10 bases between them. Looked up from germline, CDR1 is MDHEN and CDR2 is SYDVKM. The CDR3 reads CASSLAGRYGYTF. The CDR3 DNA sequence: TGTGCCAGCAGTTTGGCAGGGCGGTATGGCTACACCTTC.

The rearrangement links TRBV6-1 to TRBJ2-7; 7 bases match TRBD1. J was trimmed by 0 bases and V by 4 bases; bases with no gene match: 6. The CDR3 has 15 amino acids. Germline CDR1 is MNHNS and CDR2 is SASEGT. The CDR3 here is CASSGQTGYSYEQYF. In DNA, the CDR3 is TGTGCCAGCAGTGGACAGACAGGGTACTCCTACGAGCAGTACTTC.

V gene TRBV2 combines with J gene TRBJ2-4; 14 bases are shared with TRBD2. V dropped 4 bases and J dropped 0; count of bases not matched to a gene: 2. The CDR3 is made up of 17 amino acids. Germline lookup yields CDR1 SNHLY and CDR2 FYNNEI. Here the CDR3 reads CASSGLAGGVAKNIQYF. The CDR3 nucleotides are TGTGCCAGCAGTGGACTAGCGGGGGGGGTAGCCAAAAACATTCAGTACTTC.

This clone was counted only a few times. This chain joins TRBV7-9 and TRBJ1-1; no firm D call. V lost 4 bases, J lost 6 bases, and 9 bases lay in between. The CDR3 is 12 residues long. The V gene's germline CDR1 is SEHNR and CDR2 FQNEAQ (reference sequence). For the CDR3, the DNA is TGTGCCAGCAGCTACGAGGGCGCTGAAGCTTTCTTT. Its translation: CASSYEGAEAFF. The complete variable domain, with remaining parts taken from reference TRBV7-9 and TRBJ1-1, reads DTGVSQNPRHKITKRGQNVTFRCDPISEHNRLYWYRQTLGQGPEFLTYFQNEAQLEKSRLLSDRFSAERPKGSFSTLEIQRTEQGDSAMYLCASSYEGAEAFFGQGTRLTVV.